This T cell receptor (beta chain) appears in the sequencing data of a study of blood T cell repertoires in COVID-19. Across the study: PBMCs, B-cell-depleted T cells, or T cells were the source of the cDNA or gDNA that made up the material.

Sequencing was performed with immunoSEQ multiplex PCR; in TCRdb, only in-frame clones are kept and a portion is missing. The data hold about 250,000 clones, with 65% to 90% observed a single time. This CDR3 is built from 14 residues. Trimming at V came to 3 bases and at J to 4 bases, leaving 4 bases not matched to a gene. Per the germline V gene, CDR1 is SGDLS and CDR2 is YYNGEE. Sequences were obtained from peripheral blood. This clonotype was sampled from a man aged 50-60 years with active or convalescent COVID-19. This chain joins TRBV9 and TRBJ2-3, with 8 nucleotides matching TRBD1. CDR3 sequence (DNA): TGTGCCAGCAGCGCGGGACAGGCTTCAGATACGCAGTATTTT. This encodes CASSAGQASDTQYF.